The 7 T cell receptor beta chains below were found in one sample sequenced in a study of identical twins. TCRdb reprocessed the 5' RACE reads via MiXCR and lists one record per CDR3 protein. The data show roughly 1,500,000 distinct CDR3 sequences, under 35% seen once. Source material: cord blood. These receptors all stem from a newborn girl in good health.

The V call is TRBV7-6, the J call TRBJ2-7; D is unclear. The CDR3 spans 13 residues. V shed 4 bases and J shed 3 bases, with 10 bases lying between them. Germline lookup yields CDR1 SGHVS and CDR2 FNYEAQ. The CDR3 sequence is CASSSSPVYEQYF. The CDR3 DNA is TGTGCCAGCAGCTCAAGCCCCGTCTACGAGCAGTACTTC.

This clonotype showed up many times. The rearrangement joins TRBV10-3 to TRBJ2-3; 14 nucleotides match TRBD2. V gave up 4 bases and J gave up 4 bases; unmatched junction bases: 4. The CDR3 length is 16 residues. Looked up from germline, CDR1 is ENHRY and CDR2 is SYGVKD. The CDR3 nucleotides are TGTGCCATCAGTGCCTCGGGACTAGCGGGGGCAGATACGCAGTATTTT. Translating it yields CAISASGLAGADTQYF.

As DNA, the CDR3 is TGCAGTGCCCTCGGGGAAACTTCCGAAAAACTGTTTTTT. The encoded protein is CSALGETSEKLFF. The chain has TRBV20-1 and TRBJ1-4, with D unresolved. Germline CDR1 reads DFQATT; CDR2 reads SNEGSKA (reference sequence). The CDR3 is 13 amino acids. Deletions cut 6 bases from V and 8 bases from J, with 16 bases between.

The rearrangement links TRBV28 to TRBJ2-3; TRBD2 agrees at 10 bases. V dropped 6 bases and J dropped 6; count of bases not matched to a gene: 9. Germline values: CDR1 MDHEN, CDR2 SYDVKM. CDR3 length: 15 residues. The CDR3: CASRDLAGELDTQYF. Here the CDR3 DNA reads TGTGCCAGCAGGGACCTAGCGGGAGAACTGGATACGCAGTATTTT. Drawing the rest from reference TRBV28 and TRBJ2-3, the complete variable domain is DVKVTQSSRYLVKRTGEKVFLECVQDMDHENMFWYRQDPGLGLRLIYFSYDVKMKEKGDIPEGYSVSREKKERFSLILESASTNQTSMYLCASRDLAGELDTQYFGPGTRLTVL.

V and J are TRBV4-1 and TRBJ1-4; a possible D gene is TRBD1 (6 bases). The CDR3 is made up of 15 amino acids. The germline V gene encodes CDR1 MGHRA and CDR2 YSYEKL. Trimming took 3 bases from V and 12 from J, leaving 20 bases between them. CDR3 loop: CASSHQPPGQKELFF. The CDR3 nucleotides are TGCGCCAGCAGCCATCAACCGCCGGGACAAAAGGAACTGTTTTTT.

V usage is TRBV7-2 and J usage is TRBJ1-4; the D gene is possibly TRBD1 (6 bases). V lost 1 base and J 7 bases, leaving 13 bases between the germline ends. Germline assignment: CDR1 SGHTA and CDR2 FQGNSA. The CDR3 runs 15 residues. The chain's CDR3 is CASSLGGAQVEKLFF. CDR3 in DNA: TGTGCCAGCAGCTTAGGGGGGGCGCAGGTTGAAAAACTGTTTTTT.

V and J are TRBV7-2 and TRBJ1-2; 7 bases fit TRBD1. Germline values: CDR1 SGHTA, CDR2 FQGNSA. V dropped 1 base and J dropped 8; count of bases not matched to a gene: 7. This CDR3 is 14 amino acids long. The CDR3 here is CASSLVPGTEGYTF. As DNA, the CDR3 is TGTGCCAGCAGCTTAGTCCCGGGGACAGAAGGCTACACCTTC.